The 31 T cell receptor beta chains below come from one sample, sequenced in a study of shared clonotypes between healthy human individuals. Only in-frame clones appear in the TCRdb table, and some are missing; sequencing was by immunoSEQ multiplex PCR. The table shows some 2.4 million clones, with 90% to 95% occurring only once. Sequences were obtained from naive CD4+ T cells from PBMCs. Subset specified: CD45RA+ positively selected. These receptors all come from a man in his late teens or twenties in good health. Some clones in this sample may be carry-over from other donors' samples.

The chain has TRBV27 and TRBJ2-7; D gene ambiguous. The CDR3 length is 11 residues. V was cut by 6 bases and J by 6 bases, with 9 bases left in between. Germline-derived CDR1 and CDR2 are MNHEY and SMNVEV (reference sequence). Here the CDR3 reads CASRLYCEQYF. DNA for the CDR3: TGTGCCAGCAGACTCTACTGCGAGCAGTACTTC.

The rearrangement links TRBV27 to TRBJ2-5; D could derive from TRBD1 or TRBD2 (6 bases each). CDR3 length equals 16 residues. Germline V lookup: CDR1 MNHEY, CDR2 SMNVEV (reference sequence). V lost 7 bases and J 0 bases, leaving 18 bases between the germline ends. CDR3 in DNA: TGTGCCAGCACACCTGTTAGGGGGAGGAACCAAGAGACCCAGTACTTC. This encodes CASTPVRGRNQETQYF.

A word on this clone: This sample also contains other DNA sequences that code for the same CDR3. The chain uses TRBV7-9 and TRBJ1-1, with D maybe TRBD1 (5 bases). In germline, CDR1 is SEHNR, CDR2 FQNEAQ (reference sequence). The germline V and J ends were trimmed by 0 bases and 7 bases, with 6 bases remaining between them. This CDR3 is built from 12 residues. The CDR3 sequence: CASSLAGGEAFF. Here the CDR3 DNA reads TGTGCCAGCAGCTTAGCGGGGGGTGAAGCTTTCTTT.

J is TRBJ2-4 and V is TRBV27, with TRBD2 identical over 7 bases. Germline-derived CDR1 and CDR2 are MNHEY and SMNVEV (reference sequence). This CDR3 region has 19 residues. V lost 3 bases and J lost 2; bases outside the gene matches: 16. The CDR3 region is CASSFSFRGASGSKNIQYF. CDR3 coding DNA: TGTGCCAGCAGTTTTTCTTTTAGGGGAGCTAGCGGATCCAAAAACATTCAGTACTTC.

The chain joins TRBV28 to TRBJ2-7; no clear D. The length of the CDR3 is 14 residues. Germline V CDR1 and CDR2: MDHEN, SYDVKM. V lost 3 bases and J 4 bases, leaving 13 bases between the germline ends. CDR3 in DNA: TGTGCCAGCAGTTTTCGAGAACCGACTTACGAGCAGTACTTC. Protein: CASSFREPTYEQYF.

In this sample, this clone turned up a few times. Other DNA variants within this sample encode the same CDR3. V usage is TRBV5-1 and J usage is TRBJ1-1; D not resolved. The length of the CDR3 is 14 residues. V was clipped by 0 bases and J by 1 base, with 7 bases between them. Looked up from germline, CDR1 is SGHRS and CDR2 is YFSETQ. CDR3 coding DNA: TGCGCCAGCAGCTTGGTTTCAGGGAACACTGAAGCTTTCTTT. Protein: CASSLVSGNTEAFF.

This clone showed up just once. The rearrangement uses TRBV2 and TRBJ2-4; tentatively, D is TRBD2 (5 bases). This CDR3 contains 16 residues. Trimming took off 4 bases at V and 0 bases at J, with 13 bases between the two ends. The germline gives CDR1 SNHLY, CDR2 FYNNEI. This chain's CDR3 is CASSGVRVIAKNIQYF. The CDR3 bases are TGTGCCAGCAGTGGGGTGCGGGTCATAGCCAAAAACATTCAGTACTTC.

On this clone itself: Other DNA sequences in the sample encode the same CDR3. This chain connects TRBV14 to TRBJ2-7; D is undetermined. Germline-derived CDR1 and CDR2 are SGHDN and FVKESK. This CDR3 has 12 residues. The germline V and J ends were trimmed by 6 bases and 0 bases, with 6 bases remaining between them. In nucleotides, the CDR3 is TGTGCCAGCAGTCCTAACTCCTACGAGCAGTACTTC. As protein: CASSPNSYEQYF.

V gene TRBV27 combines with J gene TRBJ2-1; D is ambiguous. CDR1 and CDR2 from the germline V gene are MNHEY and SMNVEV (reference sequence). The CDR3 is made up of 15 amino acids. V was trimmed by 1 base and J by 6 bases, leaving 13 bases between them. This CDR3 reads CASSLYFMVSNEQFF. The CDR3 coding sequence is TGTGCCAGCAGTTTATATTTTATGGTCAGCAATGAGCAGTTCTTC.

This chain joins TRBV6-1 and TRBJ2-5; D is uncertain. Germline assignment: CDR1 MNHNS and CDR2 SASEGT. V shed 6 bases and J shed 2 bases, with 13 bases lying between them. CDR3 length equals 14 residues. The CDR3: CASRPTGIQETQYF. CDR3 sequence (DNA): TGTGCCAGCAGGCCCACCGGAATACAAGAGACCCAGTACTTC.

This sequence joins TRBV7-2 and TRBJ2-1; D is perhaps TRBD2 (5 bases). The CDR3 covers 16 residues. The V and J ends lost 3 bases and 0 bases respectively, with 12 bases between them. Germline V gene data show CDR1 as SGHTA and CDR2 as FQGNSA. Here the CDR3 reads CASSLFHRGSYNEQFF. In nucleotides, the CDR3 is TGTGCCAGCAGCTTGTTTCACCGGGGCTCCTACAATGAGCAGTTCTTC.

The CDR3 here is CASSLFRGSTNEKLFF. The DNA for the CDR3 is TGTGCCAGCAGCCTCTTCAGGGGATCAACTAATGAAAAACTGTTTTTT. The chain is built from TRBV28 and TRBJ1-4, with a tentative D call TRBD1 (6 bases). CDR3 length: 16 amino acids. Per germline, CDR1 MDHEN and CDR2 SYDVKM. The V gene lost 6 bases and the J gene lost 0 bases, with 14 bases spanning the gap.

The genes are TRBV15 and TRBJ2-5; D is ambiguous. The J call may be wrong; the DNA end is better matched by TRBJ2-7. The CDR3 runs 12 residues. Germline V CDR1 and CDR2: LNHNV, YYDKDF (reference sequence). CDR3: CATSKLGYEQYF. As DNA, the CDR3 is TGTGCCACCAGCAAATTGGGCTACGAGCAGTACTTC.

The DNA for the CDR3 is TGTGCCAGCAGCTTAGCGGGGTTGGGGGGTGCTACTAATCAGCCCCAGCATTTT. Its protein is CASSLAGLGGATNQPQHF. V usage is TRBV7-9 and J usage is TRBJ1-5, with TRBD1 as a possible D gene (5 bases). CDR1 is SEHNR and CDR2 is FQNEAQ in the germline V gene (reference sequence). The CDR3 has 18 amino acids. Trimming took off 0 bases at V and 4 bases at J, with 19 bases between the two ends.

The V and J genes are TRBV5-4 and TRBJ2-3, with D perhaps matching TRBD1 (6 bases). The V end was cut by 2 bases, the J end by 6 bases, with 22 bases between. CDR1 is SGHNT, CDR2 YYREEE, per germline (reference sequence). CDR3 length equals 17 residues. CDR3 sequence reads: CASSFTLWGRRGDTQYF. Here the CDR3 DNA reads TGTGCCAGCAGCTTCACCCTTTGGGGGAGAAGGGGGGATACGCAGTATTTT.

In this sample, this clone turned up once. The V and J genes are TRBV29-1 and TRBJ2-3; D is undetermined. Trimming left V 3 bases short and J 4 bases short, with 5 bases between. The CDR3 length is 11 residues. Germline assignment: CDR1 SQVTM and CDR2 ANQGSEA. The CDR3 DNA reads TGCAGCGTTGAGAAGGCAGATACGCAGTATTTT. This translates into CSVEKADTQYF.

The chain links TRBV5-5 to TRBJ1-1, with TRBD1 identical over 8 bases. The length of the CDR3 is 14 residues. V shed 4 bases and J 5 bases; nucleotides not matched to a gene: 7. Germline lookup yields CDR1 SGHKS and CDR2 YYEKEE (reference sequence). CDR3 in amino acids: CASSQQNRGTEAFF. CDR3 DNA sequence: TGTGCCAGCAGCCAGCAGAACAGGGGGACTGAAGCTTTCTTT.

The chain is built from TRBV11-2 and TRBJ2-7; D might be TRBD1 (6 bases). V gave up 2 bases and J gave up 5 bases, with 10 bases separating them. Germline loops: CDR1 SGHAT, CDR2 FQNNGV. This CDR3 comprises 13 residues. Here the CDR3 DNA reads TGTGCCAGCAGCTTAACAGGGCTGAACGAGCAGTACTTC. This translates into CASSLTGLNEQYF.

The CDR3 bases are TGTGCCAGCAGCAGAAGTGGGGCTTACAATGAGCAGTTCTTC. It yields the protein CASSRSGAYNEQFF. This rearrangement joins TRBV9 to TRBJ2-1; D might be TRBD1 (5 bases). This CDR3 contains 14 residues. V lost 4 bases and J 4 bases, leaving 12 bases between the germline ends. Germline CDR1 SGDLS, CDR2 YYNGEE.

As for this clone: The sample contains more than one DNA sequence encoding this CDR3. The gene calls are TRBV6-5 and TRBJ1-3; D is ambiguous. The CDR3 length is 11 residues. Trimming left V 2 bases short and J 6 bases short, with 2 bases between. Germline V gives CDR1 MNHEY, CDR2 SVGAGI. CDR3 sequence: CASSYKNTIYF. DNA of the CDR3: TGTGCCAGCAGTTACAAAAACACCATATATTTT.

This chain links TRBV6-6 with TRBJ1-1, with 10 bases that match TRBD1. Trimming took 5 bases from V and 0 from J; bases not matched to a gene: 6. The V gene's germline CDR1 is MNHNY and CDR2 SVGAGI (reference sequence). The CDR3 contains 16 residues. The CDR3 loop reads CASSAPGQGMNTEAFF. The CDR3 DNA reads as TGTGCCAGCAGTGCGCCGGGACAGGGGATGAACACTGAAGCTTTCTTT.

The chain joins TRBV7-2 to TRBJ2-2, with a weak D call TRBD1 (6 bases). The germline V and J ends were trimmed by 5 bases and 0 bases, with 10 bases remaining between them. The length of the CDR3 is 15 residues. Germline CDR1 and CDR2: SGHTA and FQGNSA. The CDR3 spells CASSLDRPNTGELFF. CDR3 DNA sequence: TGTGCCAGCAGCCTCGACAGGCCGAACACCGGGGAGCTGTTTTTT. Filled out from reference TRBV7-2 and TRBJ2-2, the complete variable domain reads GAGVSQSPSNKVTEKGKDVELRCDPISGHTALYWYRQSLGQGLEFLIYFQGNSAPDKSGLPSDRFSAERTGGSVSTLTIQRTQQEDSAVYLCASSLDRPNTGELFFGEGSRLTVL.

The rearrangement joins TRBV11-1 to TRBJ1-3, with D unresolved. With 5 bases removed from V and 8 bases from J, the gap between germline ends came to 19 bases. This CDR3 spans 15 amino acids. Germline V gene data show CDR1 as SGHAT and CDR2 as FQDESV (reference sequence). For the CDR3, the DNA is TGTGCCAGCAGCCACCGGACGTATTTAAAGGACACCATATATTTT. Translation gives CASSHRTYLKDTIYF.

The chain carries TRBV5-1 and TRBJ2-3; D is ambiguous. V was trimmed by 5 bases and J by 0 bases, leaving 10 bases between them. The CDR3 has 14 residues. Per germline, CDR1 SGHRS and CDR2 YFSETQ. The DNA of the CDR3 is TGCGCCAGCAGGGGGATAGCTAGCACAGATACGCAGTATTTT. The encoded protein is CASRGIASTDTQYF.

This rearrangement joins TRBV5-1 to TRBJ1-3; D unresolved. V gave up 5 bases and J gave up 0 bases, with 12 bases separating them. Germline-derived CDR1 and CDR2 are SGHRS and YFSETQ. This CDR3 region has 15 residues. The CDR3 protein is CASRSSESSGNTIYF. CDR3 nucleotide sequence: TGCGCCAGCAGGTCATCGGAGAGCTCTGGAAACACCATATATTTT.

The J gene is TRBJ1-1, the V gene TRBV5-4; TRBD1 might be the D (6 bases). Germline-derived CDR1 and CDR2 are SGHNT and YYREEE (reference sequence). The CDR3 runs 16 residues. V was trimmed by 6 bases and J by 0 bases, leaving 18 bases between them. The CDR3 loop reads CASNMGGGLMNTEAFF. DNA of the CDR3: TGTGCCAGCAACATGGGAGGGGGACTAATGAACACTGAAGCTTTCTTT.

This chain joins TRBV5-1 and TRBJ2-5; TRBD2 agrees at 12 bases. The CDR3 extends over 16 amino acids. V lost 2 bases, J lost 4 bases, and 6 bases stayed unmatched. Germline V gene lookup returns CDR1 SGHRS and CDR2 YFSETQ. CDR3 sequence (DNA): TGCGCCAGCAGCTTTTTGACTAGCGGGAGTCGAGAGACCCAGTACTTC. Translated, it gives CASSFLTSGSRETQYF.

The chain has TRBV10-3 and TRBJ2-7; no firm D call. Germline CDR1 reads ENHRY; CDR2 reads SYGVKD. The V gene lost 10 bases and the J gene lost 3 bases, with 13 bases spanning the gap. The CDR3 contains 12 residues. Written as DNA, the CDR3 is TGTGCCACATCTACGGGCAGCTACGAGCAGTACTTC. This gives the protein CATSTGSYEQYF.

The J gene is TRBJ2-7, the V gene TRBV6-5, with 9 bases identical to TRBD1. The CDR3 runs to 16 residues. CDR1 and CDR2 (germline): MNHEY, SVGAGI. Germline trimming cut 1 base from V and 7 bases from J; bases unmatched to any gene: 11. The CDR3 loop reads CASSYFPGQGSGEQYF. DNA of the CDR3: TGTGCCAGCAGTTACTTCCCGGGACAGGGATCAGGGGAGCAGTACTTC.

This rearrangement joins TRBV6-1 to TRBJ2-1; D is possibly TRBD1 or TRBD2 (5 bases each). V was shortened by 9 bases and J by 1 base, with 13 bases between the two germline ends. The CDR3 contains 14 residues. Germline V gene sequence: CDR1 MNHNS, CDR2 SASEGT. This CDR3 is CASRGVVSYNEQFF. CDR3 bases: TGTGCCAGTAGAGGGGTTGTATCCTACAATGAGCAGTTCTTC.

The V call is TRBV9, the J call TRBJ2-2, with 13 bases matching TRBD2. The CDR3 is 15 residues long. V trimming: 3 bases; J trimming: 6 bases; junction bases outside the gene matches: 2. The germline CDR1 and CDR2 sequences are SGDLS and YYNGEE. The CDR3 DNA reads as TGTGCCAGCAGCGGCGGGACTAGCGGGGCCGGGGAGCTGTTTTTT. It specifies CASSGGTSGAGELFF.